The sample holds one count of the clone carrying this T cell receptor beta chain. Libraries were prepared by immunoSEQ multiplex PCR; TCRdb keeps only in-frame clonotypes and omits some of them. In the table there are over 700,000 clones, roughly 72% of which are singletons. The data originate from a study of shared clonotypes between healthy human individuals. Per germline, CDR1 SGHTS and CDR2 YDEGEE. With V trimmed by 0 bases and J by 7 bases, 10 bases remained unmatched. This CDR3 has 16 amino acids. The gene calls are TRBV5-8 and TRBJ2-1, with 7 bases that match TRBD1. This sequence originates from a woman in her 30s in good health. Sequenced input: memory CD4+ T cells sorted from blood. The subset: CD45RA-negative fraction. CDR3 residues: CASSLVTGAIGNEQFF. The CDR3 nucleotides read TGTGCCAGCAGCTTGGTCACAGGGGCCATTGGGAATGAGCAGTTCTTC.